These T cell receptor beta chains were read from a single sample in a study of blood T cell repertoires in COVID-19. Profiled with immunoSEQ multiplex PCR; TCRdb holds only in-frame clones, not every one. The data contain 250,000 or so clones, around four fifths of them seen just once; the ten biggest clones take up 1.9%. The sequenced sample was peripheral blood. The receptors were gathered from a woman over 75 with acute or convalescent COVID-19. The CDR3 runs from the conserved cysteine through the conserved F or W. D genes are given only for firm matches. A row's size may be missing; if present it is once, few, many or a size class.

V gene,clone size,D gene,J gene,CDR3 DNA,CDR3 protein
TRBV12-3/TRBV12-4,NA,NA,TRBJ1-1,TGTGCCAGCAGTCAGGGGAGTGAAGCTTTCTTT,CASSQGSEAFF
TRBV7-2,NA,TRBD1,TRBJ2-5,TGTGCCAGCAGCGCTGACAGGGGAAAGACCCAGTACTTC,CASSADRGKTQYF
TRBV3-1/TRBV3-2,NA,NA,TRBJ1-2,TGTGCCAGCAGCCGAGACATCAGAGGCTACACCTTC,CASSRDIRGYTF
TRBV7-2,few,NA,TRBJ2-1,TGTGCCAGCAGCTTAGTGAGGGGGAATGAGCAGTTCTTC,CASSLVRGNEQFF
TRBV5-4,NA,TRBD1,TRBJ2-5,TGTGCCAGCAGCTCACAGGGGGCTCGAGAGACCCAGTACTTC,CASSSQGARETQYF
TRBV4-2,NA,NA,TRBJ1-2,TGTGCCAGCAGCCAAGATATGTCAGGCCGCTATGGCTACACCTTC,CASSQDMSGRYGYTF
TRBV4-1,NA,TRBD1,TRBJ1-4,TGCGCCAGCAGCCTTTGGAGGGGACAGGGCAATGAAAAACTGTTTTTT,CASSLWRGQGNEKLFF
TRBV7-2,NA,TRBD1,TRBJ1-2,TGTGCCAGCAGTTATACAGTGACAGGGGATGGCTACACCTTC,CASSYTVTGDGYTF
TRBV6-1,NA,NA,TRBJ1-1,TGTGCCAGCAGTGAAAACCGGGACATGAACACTGAAGCTTTCTTT,CASSENRDMNTEAFF
TRBV6-5,NA,NA,TRBJ1-1,TGTGCCAGCAGTTACTCGAGGCTCAGTATGAACACTGAAGCTTTCTTT,CASSYSRLSMNTEAFF
TRBV5-4,NA,TRBD2,TRBJ2-7,TGTGCCAGCAGCTTCGGCGGGAGGCGAAACTACGAGCAGTACTTC,CASSFGGRRNYEQYF
TRBV7-8,once,NA,TRBJ1-4,TGTGCCAGCAGCCAACAGGCCCAAAATGAAAAACTGTTTTTT,CASSQQAQNEKLFF
TRBV15,NA,TRBD1,TRBJ1-6,TGTGCCACCAGCAGGGGGACAGTCAGGCCCCTCCACTTT,CATSRGTVRPLHF
TRBV7-2,NA,NA,TRBJ2-7,TGTGCCAGCAGCCAGATGTCAGGGGTGAACCCGTACGAGCAGTACTTC,CASSQMSGVNPYEQYF
TRBV5-1,NA,NA,TRBJ1-1,TGCGCCAGCAGCAGCTACAGCGGGGGGACTGAAGCTTTCTTT,CASSSYSGGTEAFF
TRBV4-3,NA,TRBD1,TRBJ2-7,TGCGCCAGCAGCCAAGATGATAGGACAGGGTTCGAGCAGTACTTC,CASSQDDRTGFEQYF
TRBV7-2,NA,TRBD1,TRBJ2-5,TGTGCCAGCAGCTTAGTGACAGGGGTAGAAGGAGAGACCCAGTACTTC,CASSLVTGVEGETQYF
TRBV11-2,NA,NA,TRBJ2-3,TGTGCCAGCAGCTTAGTAGGGGGGGGACTAAGCACAGATACGCAGTATTTT,CASSLVGGGLSTDTQYF
TRBV6-5,NA,NA,TRBJ2-1,TGTGCCAGCAGCCACTCGGGAAAGTACAATGAGCAGTTCTTC,CASSHSGKYNEQFF
TRBV7-9,NA,TRBD2,TRBJ2-7,TGTGCCAGCAGCTTAGGGAGCGGGAGTGGTTACGAGCAGTACTTC,CASSLGSGSGYEQYF
TRBV5-4,NA,NA,TRBJ1-2,TGTGCCAGCAGCCTGGCGGGGGGCTACACCTTC,CASSLAGGYTF
TRBV5-4,NA,NA,TRBJ1-6,TGTGCCAGCAGCTTGGCCGGCAGGTCCCTCCACTTT,CASSLAGRSLHF
TRBV11-2,NA,TRBD2,TRBJ2-1,TGTGCCAGCAGATCTACTAGCGGGGGAACCTACAATGAGCAGTTCTTC,CASRSTSGGTYNEQFF
TRBV7-9,NA,NA,TRBJ2-1,TGTGCCAGCAGCCCCGGACACAATTACAATGAGCAGTTCTTC,CASSPGHNYNEQFF
TRBV28,NA,NA,TRBJ2-3,TGTGCCAGCAGTTTTTTGGCTAGCTCCTTCTACACAGATACGCAGTATTTT,CASSFLASSFYTDTQYF
TRBV5-1,NA,TRBD1,TRBJ1-6,TGCGCCAGCAGCTTGGCGGCAGGGGGCGGGAATTCACCCCTCCACTTT,CASSLAAGGGNSPLHF
TRBV12-3/TRBV12-4,NA,NA,TRBJ1-5,TGTGCCAGCAGTTTGGGAGATCAGCCCCAGCATTTT,CASSLGDQPQHF
TRBV7-9,NA,NA,TRBJ1-1,TGTGCCAGCAGCTTCGAGGGTTCGCCTGAAGCTTTCTTT,CASSFEGSPEAFF
TRBV6-5,NA,TRBD1,TRBJ1-2,TGTGCCAGCAGTTACAGGAAGGACAGGCACTATGGCTACACCTTC,CASSYRKDRHYGYTF
TRBV7-8,few,NA,TRBJ1-5,TGTGCCAGCATTCCTAGGGGGAAGAGACAGGTTAATCAGCCCCAGCATTTT,CASIPRGKRQVNQPQHF
TRBV7-6,NA,TRBD2,TRBJ2-1,TGTGCCAGCAGCTTAAGTGGGGGGGGCTCCTACAATGAGCAGTTCTTC,CASSLSGGGSYNEQFF
TRBV10-3,once,TRBD2,TRBJ2-1,TGTGCCATCAGTGATACTAGCGGGGTGAATTTCAATGAGCAGTTCTTC,CAISDTSGVNFNEQFF
TRBV28,NA,NA,TRBJ1-5,TGTGCCAGCAGTAGCGGGGGTAGCAATCAGCCCCAGCATTTT,CASSSGGSNQPQHF
TRBV7-2,NA,TRBD1,TRBJ2-1,TGTGCCAGCAGCCAACAGGGGTCCAGCTCCTACAATGAGCAGTTCTTC,CASSQQGSSSYNEQFF
TRBV3-1/TRBV3-2,NA,NA,TRBJ1-2,TGTGCCAGCAGCCAAGACAGTTTCTATGGCTACACCTTC,CASSQDSFYGYTF
TRBV7-2,NA,NA,TRBJ1-2,TGTGCCAGCAGCTTAAGGGGAGGTGGTGGCTACACCTTC,CASSLRGGGGYTF
TRBV2,NA,TRBD2,TRBJ2-7,TGTGCCAGCAAGGCAGCGGGGGGTTACGAGCAGTACTTC,CASKAAGGYEQYF
TRBV18,NA,NA,TRBJ2-5,TGTGCCAGCTCACCACAGACTGGGGCACAAGAGACCCAGTACTTC,CASSPQTGAQETQYF
TRBV3-1/TRBV3-2,many,NA,TRBJ2-1,TGTGCCAGCAGCCAAGAAGTTCTCAGCTCCTACAATGAGCAGTTCTTC,CASSQEVLSSYNEQFF
TRBV5-6,NA,TRBD2,TRBJ2-7,TGTGCCAGCAGCCTAGGACTAGCGTCAAGCTCCTACGAGCAGTACTTC,CASSLGLASSSYEQYF
TRBV21-1,NA,NA,TRBJ2-1,TGTGCCAGCAGCCCCTACCTACAGGGGAATTTCGACAATGAGCAGTTCTTC,CASSPYLQGNFDNEQFF